This is a list of T cell receptor beta chains from one sample in a study of early T cells in non-severe SARS-CoV-2 infection. TCRdb reprocessed the 5' RACE reads with MiXCR, giving one entry per CDR3 protein. The table shows around 63,000 distinct CDR3 sequences, with roughly 10% occurring only once. The sample was whole blood, taken at baseline. The receptors shown here come from an adult who was a healthcare worker with PCR-confirmed SARS-CoV-2 infection or an uninfected control (not recorded which). The CDR3 runs from the conserved cysteine through the conserved F or W. Each record gives: clone size, V gene, D gene, J gene, CDR3 DNA, CDR3 protein. The D gene is left open where the match is weak. Only part of the rows carry a size: once, few, many, or a class if the clone is expanded.

many	TRBV20-1	NA	TRBJ1-2	TGCAGTGCTCCACAGTATGGCTACACCTTC	CSAPQYGYTF
NA	TRBV7-6	NA	TRBJ1-2	TGTGCCAGCAGCTTAGTTGCAGGGGCTGGCTACACCTTC	CASSLVAGAGYTF
few	TRBV7-9	TRBD2	TRBJ2-1	TGTGCCAGCAGCTCAGCGGGAGGCCCCTACAATGAGCAGTTCTTC	CASSSAGGPYNEQFF
few	TRBV30	NA	TRBJ1-1	TGTGCCTGGAGTGTATGGGGGACGGCGAACACTGAAGCTTTCTTT	CAWSVWGTANTEAFF
many	TRBV5-1	TRBD1	TRBJ2-7	TGCGCCAGCAGCTCTATCACAGGGGACACGGACGAGCAGTACTTC	CASSSITGDTDEQYF
few	TRBV6-5	NA	TRBJ1-1	TGTGCCAGCAGTTACGTCCAAGGGAACACTGAAGCTTTCTTT	CASSYVQGNTEAFF
NA	TRBV30	NA	TRBJ2-3	TGTGCCTGGAGTCTGGGGGCCCCCCCAGATACGCAGTATTTT	CAWSLGAPPDTQYF
many	TRBV29-1	NA	TRBJ2-2	TGCAGCGTTGTCGAAGCGAACACCGGGGAGCTGTTTTTT	CSVVEANTGELFF
many	TRBV5-6	NA	TRBJ2-2	TGTGCCAGCAGCTGGGCAGGGGACACCGGGGAGCTGTTTTTT	CASSWAGDTGELFF
few	TRBV28	NA	TRBJ2-7	TGTGCCAGCGAGGGCTCGAGCTCCTACGAGCAGTACTTC	CASEGSSSYEQYF
NA	TRBV7-9	NA	TRBJ1-6	TGTGCCAGCAGGGGCCGGGACAATTATAATTCACCCCTCCACTTT	CASRGRDNYNSPLHF
few	TRBV28	TRBD1	TRBJ2-7	TGTGCCAGCAGTCTACAGGGGATGGACGAGCAGTACTTC	CASSLQGMDEQYF
many	TRBV27	NA	TRBJ2-1	TGTGGGGTGGGGTTCTCCGCCTACAATGAGCAGTTCTTC	CGVGFSAYNEQFF
medium-sized	TRBV29-1	TRBD1	TRBJ1-5	TGCAGCGTCACCGGGACAGGGTGGGCTTATCAGCCCCAGCATTTT	CSVTGTGWAYQPQHF
NA	TRBV3-1	NA	TRBJ2-1	TGTGCCAGCAGCCAAGTGGCGGTTGGGAACAATGAGCAGTTCTTC	CASSQVAVGNNEQFF
NA	TRBV20-1	TRBD2	TRBJ2-3	TGCAGTGCTAGTAATAGCGGGGGTGGTACAGATACGCAGTATTTT	CSASNSGGGTDTQYF
few	TRBV15	TRBD1	TRBJ1-5	TGTGCCACCAGCAGGGGTATTCGGACAGGGTTCAATCAGCCCCAGCATTTT	CATSRGIRTGFNQPQHF
NA	TRBV12-3/TRBV12-4	NA	TRBJ2-5	TGTGCCAGCAGCTCCATCGGGGGGCGCGGGGAGACCCAGTACTTC	CASSSIGGRGETQYF
NA	TRBV2	NA	TRBJ2-7	TGTGCCAGCAGTGCAACGGGGGACGAGCAGTACTTC	CASSATGDEQYF
few	TRBV28	NA	TRBJ2-7	TGTGCCAGCAGTTTGGGGAGTTACGGGGACGAGCAGTACTTC	CASSLGSYGDEQYF
NA	TRBV25-1	NA	TRBJ1-4	TGTGCCAGCAGTGAATATAAGAGGGCGCGAGGTAATGAAAAACTGTTTTTT	CASSEYKRARGNEKLFF
NA	TRBV15	NA	TRBJ2-6	TGTGCCACCGGGACCGCCGCCAACGTCCTGACTTTC	CATGTAANVLTF
NA	TRBV15	NA	TRBJ2-3	TGTGCCACCAGCAGAGATGGGGATACGCAGTATTTT	CATSRDGDTQYF
many	TRBV6-2/TRBV6-3	NA	TRBJ2-1	TGTGCCAGCAGTTACTCGCCCGCGGATTTCGCTGAGCAGTTCTTC	CASSYSPADFAEQFF